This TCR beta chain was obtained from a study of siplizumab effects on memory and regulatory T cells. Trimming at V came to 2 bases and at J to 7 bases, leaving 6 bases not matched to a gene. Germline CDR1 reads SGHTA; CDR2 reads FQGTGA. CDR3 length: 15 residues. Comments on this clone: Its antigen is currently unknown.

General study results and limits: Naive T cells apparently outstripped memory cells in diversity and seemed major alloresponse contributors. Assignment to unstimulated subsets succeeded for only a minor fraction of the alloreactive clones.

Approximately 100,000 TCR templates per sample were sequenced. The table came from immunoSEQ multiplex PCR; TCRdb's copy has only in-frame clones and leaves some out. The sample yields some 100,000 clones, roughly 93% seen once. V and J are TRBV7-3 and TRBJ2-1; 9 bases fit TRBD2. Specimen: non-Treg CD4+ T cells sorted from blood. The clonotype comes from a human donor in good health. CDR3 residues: CASSLVAGGWNEQFF. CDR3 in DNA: TGTGCCAGCAGCTTAGTGGCGGGAGGGTGGAATGAGCAGTTCTTC.